This entry lists 21 T cell receptor beta chains sequenced from one sample in a study of T cell repertoires in cytomegalovirus infection. For these TCRs, the target antigens are not known. TCRdb processed the reads anew with MiXCR; each CDR3 protein has one entry. The sample holds some 480,000 distinct CDR3 sequences, around a third seen once. This material consisted of cultured PBMCs, taken from culture after CMV antigen stimulation. The receptors derive from a human donor in good health (CMV status not recorded). Some clones in this sample may be carry-over from other donors' samples.

This clonotype was found a few times. V usage is TRBV28 and J usage is TRBJ2-1; 15 nucleotides agree with TRBD2. CDR1 MDHEN and CDR2 SYDVKM come from the germline V gene. Trimming removed 7 bases from V and 5 bases from J; junction bases left unmatched: 3. CDR3 size: 15 residues. This CDR3 is CASTGTSGRNNEQFF. DNA of the CDR3: TGTGCCAGCACCGGGACTAGCGGGAGGAACAATGAGCAGTTCTTC.

This chain links TRBV5-1 with TRBJ1-1, with 8 nucleotides matching TRBD1. V shed 0 bases and J 5 bases; nucleotides not matched to a gene: 6. Germline V CDR1 and CDR2: SGHRS, YFSETQ. The CDR3 runs to 15 residues. The CDR3 here is CASSLGQGIWTEAFF. The DNA of the CDR3 is TGCGCCAGCAGCTTGGGACAGGGGATTTGGACTGAAGCTTTCTTT.

This chain joins TRBV5-8 and TRBJ2-5; weak D call: TRBD1 (7 bases). The CDR3 extends over 16 amino acids. The germline gives CDR1 SGHTS, CDR2 YDEGEE. V was clipped by 0 bases and J by 4 bases, with 16 bases between them. DNA for the CDR3: TGTGCCAGCAGCTTGGGAAAACCAGGGGGGCCAGAGACCCAGTACTTC. Translating gives CASSLGKPGGPETQYF.

This clonotype turned up a few times. V gene TRBV7-2 combines with J gene TRBJ2-7, with 8 bases matching TRBD2. Germline loops: CDR1 SGHTA, CDR2 FQGNSA. The ends lost 1 base at V and 0 bases at J; junction bases unmatched: 5. The CDR3 loop spans 16 amino acids. The chain's CDR3 is CASSLGTSLYSYEQYF. The CDR3 region has the DNA TGTGCCAGCAGCTTAGGGACTAGCCTCTACTCCTACGAGCAGTACTTC.

The J gene is TRBJ2-1, the V gene TRBV29-1; D not resolved. Between the trimmed V and J ends, which lost 6 bases and 4 bases, there was a span of 16 bases. This CDR3 has 14 residues. CDR1 and CDR2 (germline): SQVTM, ANQGSEA. The CDR3 protein is CSVDPSGIYNEQFF. In DNA form, the CDR3 reads TGCAGCGTAGACCCCAGTGGGATATACAATGAGCAGTTCTTC.

This clonotype occurred many times. The chain recombines TRBV7-2 with TRBJ2-2, with 7 bases lining up with TRBD1. With 2 bases clipped from V and 0 bases from J, the junction kept 6 bases outside the gene matches. The V gene's germline CDR1 is SGHTA and CDR2 FQGNSA. The length of the CDR3 is 17 residues. CDR3: CASSLSTGTANTGELFF. The CDR3 DNA reads as TGTGCCAGCAGCTTAAGTACCGGGACAGCGAACACCGGGGAGCTGTTTTTT. Drawing the rest from reference TRBV7-2 and TRBJ2-2, the complete variable domain is GAGVSQSPSNKVTEKGKDVELRCDPISGHTALYWYRQSLGQGLEFLIYFQGNSAPDKSGLPSDRFSAERTGGSVSTLTIQRTQQEDSAVYLCASSLSTGTANTGELFFGEGSRLTVL.

The chain links TRBV28 to TRBJ1-2; 7 bases align to TRBD1. The germline V gene has CDR1 MDHEN and CDR2 SYDVKM. The CDR3 runs to 15 residues. V shed 5 bases and J 8 bases; nucleotides not matched to a gene: 14. The CDR3 protein is CASSPSGTERWGYTF. In DNA form, the CDR3 reads TGTGCCAGCAGTCCATCCGGGACAGAGAGGTGGGGCTACACCTTC.

This clonotype was recorded at least ten times. This CDR3 is CASRQRRASDTQYF. In nucleotides, the CDR3 is TGTGCCAGCAGACAAAGAAGGGCTTCCGATACGCAGTATTTT. The chain employs TRBV7-2 and TRBJ2-3, with D hard to call. Trimming shortened V by 6 bases and J by 6 bases, and 16 bases separated the two germline ends. Germline CDR1 SGHTA, CDR2 FQGNSA. CDR3 length equals 14 residues.

This chain joins TRBV11-2 and TRBJ2-5, with D maybe TRBD1 (5 bases). Germline V gives CDR1 SGHAT, CDR2 FQNNGV. The CDR3 has 13 residues. Trimming cost V 11 bases and J 0 bases, with 13 bases left between them. CDR3 in amino acids: CAGSRVNQETQYF. The CDR3 DNA follows: TGTGCCGGAAGCAGGGTGAACCAAGAGACCCAGTACTTC.

This clonotype was detected only a few times. This sequence joins TRBV19 and TRBJ1-2; D gene unclear. In germline, CDR1 is LNHDA, CDR2 SQIVND (reference sequence). CDR3 length: 12 residues. Trimming cost V 6 bases and J 3 bases, with 8 bases left between them. The CDR3 sequence: CASRGVDYGYTF. The DNA of the CDR3 is TGTGCCAGTAGAGGAGTGGACTATGGCTACACCTTC.

This clonotype was detected only a few times. This chain uses TRBV7-3 with TRBJ2-1; TRBD2 matches at 10 bases. Per germline, CDR1 SGHTA and CDR2 FQGTGA. The CDR3 runs to 16 residues. Trimming at V came to 3 bases and at J to 10 bases, leaving 12 bases not matched to a gene. CDR3 DNA: TGTGCCAGCAGCTTTGGTCTAGCGGGGGCCCGTAAAGAGCAGTTCTTC. Protein product: CASSFGLAGARKEQFF. The complete variable domain, with remaining parts taken from reference TRBV7-3 and TRBJ2-1, reads GAGVSQTPSNKVTEKGKYVELRCDPISGHTALYWYRQSLGQGPEFLIYFQGTGAADDSGLPNDRFFAVRPEGSVSTLKIQRTERGDSAVYLCASSFGLAGARKEQFFGPGTRLTVL.

This clonotype was detected a few times. This chain connects TRBV28 to TRBJ1-1, with D perhaps matching TRBD1 (5 bases). The CDR3 has 14 residues. V lost 4 bases and J lost 1, with 10 bases in between. Germline CDR1 and CDR2: MDHEN and SYDVKM. The chain's CDR3 is CASSSFDRNTEAFF. DNA of the CDR3: TGTGCCAGCAGTTCCTTCGACAGGAACACTGAAGCTTTCTTT.

The rearrangement joins TRBV7-9 to TRBJ2-6; either TRBD1 or TRBD2 may fit D (5 bases each). Deletions cut 6 bases from V and 0 bases from J, with 18 bases between. Germline loops: CDR1 SEHNR, CDR2 FQNEAQ (reference sequence). This CDR3 contains 18 residues. The CDR3 here is CASRLTRGPFSGANVLTF. CDR3 bases: TGTGCCAGCAGGCTGACCCGGGGCCCATTCTCTGGGGCCAACGTCCTGACTTTC.

V and J are TRBV12-3 or TRBV12-4 and TRBJ1-5, with D unclear. Trimming left V 3 bases short and J 1 base short, with 10 bases between. CDR3 size: 15 residues. The CDR3 protein is CASSFNRGSNQPQHF. DNA of the CDR3: TGTGCCAGCAGTTTTAACAGAGGGAGCAATCAGCCCCAGCATTTT.

The rearrangement joins TRBV28 to TRBJ2-2; D remains ambiguous. Looked up from germline, CDR1 is MDHEN and CDR2 is SYDVKM. Trimming shortened V by 5 bases and J by 0 bases, and 7 bases separated the two germline ends. This CDR3 comprises 14 residues. CDR3 DNA sequence: TGTGCCAGCAGTCCCCCTCCGAACACCGGGGAGCTGTTTTTT. Residues: CASSPPPNTGELFF.

Only a few counts were recorded for this clonotype. The rearrangement uses TRBV12-3 or TRBV12-4 and TRBJ1-1, with D perhaps TRBD1 (5 bases). CDR3 size: 15 residues. V lost 5 bases and J 5 bases, leaving 18 bases between the germline ends. CDR3 DNA: TGTGCCAGCAGTCCACAGGCGGGGGTTGGAACTGAAGCTTTCTTT. Amino acid sequence: CASSPQAGVGTEAFF.

In this sample, this clonotype turned up many times. This chain connects TRBV7-2 to TRBJ2-7, with TRBD1 identical over 8 bases. The V and J ends lost 7 bases and 2 bases, in that order; junction bases with no gene match: 10. Germline-derived CDR1 and CDR2 are SGHTA and FQGNSA. The CDR3 contains 15 residues. CDR3 nucleotide sequence: TGTGCCAGCAACGCATTTATGACAGGGGCCTACGAGCAGTACTTC. Protein sequence: CASNAFMTGAYEQYF. The whole variable domain, filled in from reference TRBV7-2 and TRBJ2-7, reads GAGVSQSPSNKVTEKGKDVELRCDPISGHTALYWYRQSLGQGLEFLIYFQGNSAPDKSGLPSDRFSAERTGGSVSTLTIQRTQQEDSAVYLCASNAFMTGAYEQYFGPGTRLTVT.

The chain combines TRBV6-2 or TRBV6-3 with TRBJ2-7, with 12 bases aligning to TRBD2. Germline V CDR1 and CDR2: MNHEY, SVGEGT. The ends lost 5 bases at V and 6 bases at J; junction bases unmatched: 8. The CDR3 has 15 amino acids. The CDR3 DNA is TGTGCCAGCAGTCCGACTAGCGGGAGCTTTGGCGAGCAGTACTTC. Amino acids: CASSPTSGSFGEQYF.

There are a few counts of this clonotype. The chain carries TRBV28 and TRBJ1-1; D remains unclear. The germline V gene has CDR1 MDHEN and CDR2 SYDVKM. Trimming shortened V by 6 bases and J by 1 base, and 9 bases separated the two germline ends. The CDR3 length is 13 residues. CDR3 sequence (DNA): TGTGCCAGCAGCGGACGCCCGAACACTGAAGCTTTCTTT. It translates to CASSGRPNTEAFF.

This sequence joins TRBV7-6 and TRBJ1-2, with 7 bases lining up with TRBD1. The CDR3 extends over 17 amino acids. The J segment lost 6 bases and the V segment lost 2 bases, leaving 15 bases of the junction unmatched. Germline CDR1 reads SGHVS; CDR2 reads FNYEAQ. CDR3 region: CASSLTPTSGTENGYTF. DNA for the CDR3: TGTGCCAGCAGCTTAACCCCGACCTCCGGGACAGAAAATGGCTACACCTTC.

J is TRBJ2-5 and V is TRBV11-3, with 10 bases lining up with TRBD2. The V gene end was trimmed by 8 bases and the J gene end by 5 bases; junction bases not matched to a gene: 8. Per the germline V gene, CDR1 is SGHNT and CDR2 is YENEEA. The CDR3 has 14 amino acids. The CDR3 DNA follows: TGTGCCAGCGGGGCTAGCGGGAGACGGGAGACCCAGTACTTC. Translating gives CASGASGRRETQYF.